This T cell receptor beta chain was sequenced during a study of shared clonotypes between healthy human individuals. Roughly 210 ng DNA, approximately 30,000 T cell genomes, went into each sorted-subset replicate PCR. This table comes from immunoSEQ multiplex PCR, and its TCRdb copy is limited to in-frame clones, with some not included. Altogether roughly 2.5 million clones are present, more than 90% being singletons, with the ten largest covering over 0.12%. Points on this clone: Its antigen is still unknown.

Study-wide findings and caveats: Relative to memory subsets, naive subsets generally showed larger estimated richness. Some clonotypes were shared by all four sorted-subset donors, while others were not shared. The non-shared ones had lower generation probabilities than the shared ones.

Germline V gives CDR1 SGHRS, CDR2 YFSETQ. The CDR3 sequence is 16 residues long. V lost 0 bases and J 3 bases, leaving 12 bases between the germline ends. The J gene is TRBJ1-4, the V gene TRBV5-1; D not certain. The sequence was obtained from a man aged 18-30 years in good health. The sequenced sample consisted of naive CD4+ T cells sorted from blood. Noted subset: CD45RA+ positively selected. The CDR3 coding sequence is TGCGCCAGCAGCTTGGATGGGGTAGGAGCTAATGAAAAACTGTTTTTT. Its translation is CASSLDGVGANEKLFF.